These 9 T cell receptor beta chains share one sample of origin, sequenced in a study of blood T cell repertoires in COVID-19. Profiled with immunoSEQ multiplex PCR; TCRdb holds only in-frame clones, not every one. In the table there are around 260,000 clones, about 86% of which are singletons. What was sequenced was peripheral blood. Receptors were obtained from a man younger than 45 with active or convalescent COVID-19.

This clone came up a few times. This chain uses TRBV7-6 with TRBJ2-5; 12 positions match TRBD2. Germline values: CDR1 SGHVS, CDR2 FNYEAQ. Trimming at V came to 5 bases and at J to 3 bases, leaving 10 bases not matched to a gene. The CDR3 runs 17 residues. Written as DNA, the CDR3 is TGTGCCAGCAGCCAACAATACAGACTAGCGGGGGAAGAGACCCAGTACTTC. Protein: CASSQQYRLAGEETQYF. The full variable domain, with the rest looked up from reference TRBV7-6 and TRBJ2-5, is GAGVSQSPRYKVTKRGQDVALRCDPISGHVSLYWYRQALGQGPEFLTYFNYEAQQDKSGLPNDRFSAERPEGSISTLTIQRTEQRDSAMYRCASSQQYRLAGEETQYFGPGTRLLVL.

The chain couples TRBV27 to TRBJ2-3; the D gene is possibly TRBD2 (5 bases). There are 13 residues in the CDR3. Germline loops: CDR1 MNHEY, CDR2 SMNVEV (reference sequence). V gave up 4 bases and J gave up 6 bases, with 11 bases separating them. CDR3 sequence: CASSYFRGDTQYF. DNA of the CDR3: TGTGCCAGCAGTTATTTTCGAGGGGATACGCAGTATTTT.

CDR3 bases: TGTGCCATCAGTGGAAAGGACAGAACTTCCTACGAGCAGTACTTC. Its protein product is CAISGKDRTSYEQYF. V usage is TRBV10-3 and J usage is TRBJ2-7; D perhaps matches TRBD1 (6 bases). The germline gives CDR1 ENHRY, CDR2 SYGVKD. The CDR3 extends over 15 amino acids. Deletions cut 4 bases from V and 1 base from J, with 14 bases between.

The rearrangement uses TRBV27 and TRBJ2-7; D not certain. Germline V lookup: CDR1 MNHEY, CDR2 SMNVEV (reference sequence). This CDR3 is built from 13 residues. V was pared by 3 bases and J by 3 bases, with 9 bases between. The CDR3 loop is CASSLSGYYEQYF. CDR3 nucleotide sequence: TGTGCCAGCAGTTTGTCCGGTTACTACGAGCAGTACTTC.

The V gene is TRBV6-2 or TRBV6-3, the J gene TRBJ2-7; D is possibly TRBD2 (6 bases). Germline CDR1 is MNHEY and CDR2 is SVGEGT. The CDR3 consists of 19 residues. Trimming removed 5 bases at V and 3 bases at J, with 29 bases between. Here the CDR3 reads CASSTTGVRVDPRYYEQYF. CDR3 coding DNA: TGTGCCAGCAGTACTACGGGGGTCAGGGTGGATCCGCGCTACTACGAGCAGTACTTC.

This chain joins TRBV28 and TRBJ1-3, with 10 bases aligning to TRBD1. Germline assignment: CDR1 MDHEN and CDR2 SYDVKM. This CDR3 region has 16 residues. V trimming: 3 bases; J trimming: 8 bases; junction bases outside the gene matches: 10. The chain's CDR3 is CASSFGDRGIAYTIYF. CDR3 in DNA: TGTGCCAGCAGTTTTGGGGACAGGGGAATTGCATACACCATATATTTT.

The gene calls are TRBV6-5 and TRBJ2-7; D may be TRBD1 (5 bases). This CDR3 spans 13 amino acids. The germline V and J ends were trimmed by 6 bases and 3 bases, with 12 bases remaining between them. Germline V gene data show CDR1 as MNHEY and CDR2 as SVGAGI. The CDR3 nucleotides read TGTGCCAGCAGGCCGCCAGGGTACTACGAGCAGTACTTC. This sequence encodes CASRPPGYYEQYF.

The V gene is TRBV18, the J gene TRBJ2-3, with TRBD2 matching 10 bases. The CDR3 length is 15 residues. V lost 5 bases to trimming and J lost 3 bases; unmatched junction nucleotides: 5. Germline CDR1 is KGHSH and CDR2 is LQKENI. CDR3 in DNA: TGTGCCAGCTCAGAGGAACTAGCGGGGACAGATACGCAGTATTTT. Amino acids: CASSEELAGTDTQYF.

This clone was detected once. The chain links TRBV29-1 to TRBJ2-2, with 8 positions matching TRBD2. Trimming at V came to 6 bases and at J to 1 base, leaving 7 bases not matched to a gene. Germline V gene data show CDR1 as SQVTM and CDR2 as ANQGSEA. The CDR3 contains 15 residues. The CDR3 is CSVVGGGMNTGELFF. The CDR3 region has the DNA TGCAGCGTAGTGGGCGGGGGGATGAACACCGGGGAGCTGTTTTTT.